A single sample gave rise to the 30 T cell receptor beta chains below, sequenced in a study of blood T cell repertoires in COVID-19. This table comes from immunoSEQ multiplex PCR, and its TCRdb copy is limited to in-frame clones, with some not included. Among 200,000 to 250,000 clones listed, approximately 91% were seen once. The sequencing input was peripheral blood. The receptor source for this set is a man over 45 with COVID-19, enrolled during active disease.

The genes are TRBV27 and TRBJ2-7, with D possibly being TRBD1 (6 bases). Germline-derived CDR1 and CDR2 are MNHEY and SMNVEV (reference sequence). The CDR3 has 14 amino acids. Trimming stripped 4 bases from V and 4 bases from J, with 14 bases between. This CDR3 reads CASSSTGAIYEQYF. The CDR3 DNA reads TGTGCCAGCAGTTCGACAGGCGCCATTTACGAGCAGTACTTC.

The V and J genes are TRBV6-5 and TRBJ1-5; a weak D match, TRBD1 (6 bases). Germline V gene data show CDR1 as MNHEY and CDR2 as SVGAGI. Between the trimmed V and J ends, which lost 4 bases and 6 bases, there was a span of 16 bases. The CDR3 has 15 amino acids. CDR3 protein: CASSLQGSPGQPQHF. The CDR3 DNA reads as TGTGCCAGCAGTTTGCAGGGGTCTCCTGGTCAGCCCCAGCATTTT.

The V gene is TRBV24-1, the J gene TRBJ2-3, with TRBD1 matching 8 bases. The germline CDR1 and CDR2 sequences are KGHDR and SFDVKD. The trim removed 4 bases at V and 2 bases at J, leaving 7 bases unmatched. CDR3 length equals 16 residues. As DNA, the CDR3 is TGTGCCACCAGTGACCCCGGGACAGGAAACACAGATACGCAGTATTTT. The encoded protein is CATSDPGTGNTDTQYF.

This clone was observed a single time. The V call is TRBV7-8, the J call TRBJ2-2; no clear D. CDR1 is SGHVS, CDR2 FQNEAQ, per germline. Trimming pared 4 bases from V and 5 bases from J, leaving 14 bases between. The CDR3 sequence is 15 residues long. DNA for the CDR3: TGTGCCAGCAGCTGGCGCGGTCTGGTAACCGGGGAGCTGTTTTTT. Residues: CASSWRGLVTGELFF.

DNA for the CDR3: TGTGCCAGCAGTAGCACCCGGGGGGTCCCGGGGGAGACCCAGTACTTC. This codes for CASSSTRGVPGETQYF. V gene TRBV6-2 or TRBV6-3 combines with J gene TRBJ2-5, with 7 bases identical to TRBD2. This CDR3 spans 16 amino acids. The J segment lost 5 bases and the V segment lost 5 bases, leaving 14 bases of the junction unmatched. CDR1 and CDR2 from the germline V gene are MNHEY and SVGEGT.

This clone has just one count. The genes are TRBV24-1 and TRBJ2-3; 9 nucleotides line up with TRBD1. Germline values: CDR1 KGHDR, CDR2 SFDVKD. V lost 7 bases and J lost 3; bases outside the gene matches: 7. There are 15 residues in the CDR3. The CDR3 is CATSVGTGSTDTQYF. Written as DNA, the CDR3 is TGTGCCACCAGCGTCGGGACAGGGTCTACAGATACGCAGTATTTT.

The chain recombines TRBV11-2 with TRBJ2-3, with 12 nucleotides matching TRBD2. Germline CDR1 reads SGHAT; CDR2 reads FQNNGV. The length of the CDR3 is 16 residues. With 1 base clipped from V and 5 bases from J, the junction kept 4 bases outside the gene matches. CDR3 coding DNA: TGTGCCAGCAGCTTAGGGACTAGCGGGACGATAGATACGCAGTATTTT. Translated: CASSLGTSGTIDTQYF.

This clone was counted once. The chain joins TRBV15 to TRBJ2-7, with TRBD2 identical over 14 bases. CDR3 length: 14 amino acids. Looked up from germline, CDR1 is LNHNV and CDR2 is YYDKDF (reference sequence). After removal of 6 bases from V and 4 bases from J, the junction contained 2 bases not matched to a gene. The CDR3 is CATSWTSGRYEQYF. CDR3 DNA: TGTGCCACCAGTTGGACTAGCGGGAGGTACGAGCAGTACTTC.

Regarding this clone: Additional DNA sequences in this sample encode the identical CDR3. The chain combines TRBV6-5 with TRBJ1-2, with TRBD1 matching over 9 bases. The CDR3 consists of 13 residues. Germline assignment: CDR1 MNHEY and CDR2 SVGAGI. V shed 6 bases and J 3 bases; nucleotides not matched to a gene: 2. The chain's CDR3 is CASSRTGDYGYTF. The CDR3 DNA sequence: TGTGCCAGCAGCCGGACAGGGGACTATGGCTACACCTTC.

This clone occurred a few times. The genes are TRBV15 and TRBJ1-4, with D perhaps matching TRBD1 (6 bases). The V and J ends lost 4 bases and 3 bases respectively, with 21 bases between them. CDR3 length equals 18 residues. Per germline, CDR1 LNHNV and CDR2 YYDKDF (reference sequence). The chain's CDR3 is CATSTKVGTREANEKLFF. The CDR3 DNA is TGTGCCACCAGCACCAAAGTGGGGACAAGGGAAGCTAATGAAAAACTGTTTTTT.

This clone has just one count. The genes are TRBV11-3 and TRBJ2-5, with D possibly being TRBD2 (5 bases). CDR3 length: 15 amino acids. Trimming pared 1 base from V and 3 bases from J, leaving 12 bases between. Per germline, CDR1 SGHNT and CDR2 YENEEA. The CDR3 nucleotides read TGTGCCAGCAGCTTAGGGCAGGCGGGTAAAGAGACCCAGTACTTC. This translates into CASSLGQAGKETQYF.

CDR3 protein: CASRRQGAFTGELFF. In nucleotides, the CDR3 is TGTGCCAGCAGACGACAGGGGGCGTTCACCGGGGAGCTGTTTTTT. V is TRBV6-5 and J is TRBJ2-2; 10 bases fit TRBD1. Trimming took 6 bases from V and 4 from J; bases not matched to a gene: 5. The CDR3 covers 15 residues. Per the germline V gene, CDR1 is MNHEY and CDR2 is SVGAGI.

The chain has TRBV28 and TRBJ1-2; the D gene is possibly TRBD1 (6 bases). This CDR3 is 13 amino acids long. Between the trimmed V and J ends, which lost 5 bases and 4 bases, there was a span of 11 bases. Germline CDR1 is MDHEN and CDR2 is SYDVKM. This CDR3 is CASSTRGLYGYTF. DNA of the CDR3: TGTGCCAGCAGTACCAGGGGCCTCTATGGCTACACCTTC.

This chain uses TRBV5-1 with TRBJ2-1; D gene unclear. CDR1 is SGHRS, CDR2 YFSETQ, per germline. V was trimmed by 0 bases and J by 5 bases, leaving 12 bases between them. CDR3 length: 15 amino acids. The CDR3 DNA reads TGCGCCAGCAGCTTGGGTCGACGAGCGCACAATGAGCAGTTCTTC. It translates to CASSLGRRAHNEQFF.

This sequence joins TRBV27 and TRBJ2-2; 9 nucleotides agree with TRBD1. The J segment lost 3 bases and the V segment lost 5 bases, leaving 7 bases of the junction unmatched. The germline V gene has CDR1 MNHEY and CDR2 SMNVEV (reference sequence). The CDR3 consists of 16 residues. The CDR3: CASSPQGARDTGELFF. The CDR3 DNA sequence: TGTGCCAGCAGTCCACAGGGGGCAAGGGACACCGGGGAGCTGTTTTTT.

CDR3 region: CASSESTGNTDTQYF. The CDR3 coding sequence is TGTGCCAGCAGTGAATCGACGGGAAACACAGATACGCAGTATTTT. V is TRBV6-1 and J is TRBJ2-3; D is possibly TRBD2 (5 bases). The germline V gene has CDR1 MNHNS and CDR2 SASEGT. The CDR3 extends over 15 amino acids. Trimming took 2 bases from V and 2 from J, leaving 11 bases between them.

This chain uses TRBV10-3 with TRBJ1-3, with D possibly matching TRBD1 (5 bases). This CDR3 has 16 residues. V lost 8 bases, J lost 0 bases, and 17 bases lay in between. Germline CDR1 and CDR2: ENHRY and SYGVKD. The CDR3 DNA follows: TGTGCCATCGGGGAAAGGGGCCCCGGCTCTGGAAACACCATATATTTT. Encoded protein: CAIGERGPGSGNTIYF.

The chain combines TRBV3-1 (or the pseudogene TRBV3-2) with TRBJ2-3; TRBD1 aligns across 7 bases. V shed 2 bases and J 6 bases; nucleotides not matched to a gene: 11. Germline V gene lookup returns CDR1 LGHDT and CDR2 YNNKEL (reference sequence). The CDR3 sequence is 16 residues long. The CDR3 here is CASSQSGGQKRDTQYF. The CDR3 bases are TGTGCCAGCAGCCAAAGTGGGGGACAGAAAAGGGATACGCAGTATTTT.

J is TRBJ2-2 and V is TRBV2; 11 nucleotides align to TRBD2. V gave up 6 bases and J gave up 6 bases; unmatched junction bases: 6. The CDR3 sequence is 15 residues long. The germline V gene has CDR1 SNHLY and CDR2 FYNNEI. CDR3 in amino acids: CASRGGLAEAGELFF. In nucleotides, the CDR3 is TGTGCCAGCAGGGGGGGACTAGCGGAGGCCGGGGAGCTGTTTTTT.

The rearrangement uses TRBV10-1 and TRBJ2-1; 7 nucleotides match TRBD1. The CDR3 covers 15 residues. Germline values: CDR1 WNHNN, CDR2 SYGVQD (reference sequence). J was trimmed by 3 bases and V by 9 bases; bases with no gene match: 11. CDR3: CARKRTGQHYNEQFF. As DNA, the CDR3 is TGCGCCAGAAAACGGACGGGACAGCACTACAATGAGCAGTTCTTC.

The chain combines TRBV9 with TRBJ2-1; TRBD2 matches 9 bases. Germline V CDR1 and CDR2: SGDLS, YYNGEE. CDR3 size: 15 residues. Trimming removed 2 bases from V and 7 bases from J; junction bases left unmatched: 7. CDR3 protein: CASSVSGGQVNEQFF. As DNA, the CDR3 is TGTGCCAGCAGCGTTAGCGGGGGTCAGGTGAATGAGCAGTTCTTC.

This chain links TRBV2 with TRBJ2-5, with unresolved D. V lost 5 bases and J lost 4, with 14 bases in between. The CDR3 is made up of 14 amino acids. CDR1 and CDR2 from the germline V gene are SNHLY and FYNNEI. The CDR3 reads CASSLEIRGETQYF. The CDR3 DNA reads TGTGCCAGCAGTCTAGAAATTCGAGGAGAGACCCAGTACTTC. The full variable domain, completed using reference TRBV2 and TRBJ2-5, is EPEVTQTPSHQVTQMGQEVILRCVPISNHLYFYWYRQILGQKVEFLVSFYNNEISEKSEIFDDQFSVERPDGSNFTLKIRSTKLEDSAMYFCASSLEIRGETQYFGPGTRLLVL.

The chain joins TRBV5-1 to TRBJ2-5, with 9 nucleotides matching TRBD1. The trim removed 1 base at V and 5 bases at J, leaving 3 bases unmatched. The CDR3 is 14 amino acids. CDR1 is SGHRS, CDR2 YFSETQ, per germline. This CDR3 reads CASSLQTGGETQYF. DNA for the CDR3: TGCGCCAGCAGCTTGCAGACAGGGGGTGAGACCCAGTACTTC.

The chain combines TRBV5-5 with TRBJ2-7; D gene uncertain. The ends were cut back, 5 bases at V and 1 base at J, with 10 bases in the middle. This CDR3 is 13 amino acids long. CDR1 is SGHKS, CDR2 YYEKEE, per germline (reference sequence). The CDR3 region has the DNA TGTGCCAGCAGTCGAGCCGATTCCTACGAGCAGTACTTC. This sequence encodes CASSRADSYEQYF.

The V and J genes are TRBV2 and TRBJ1-2, with TRBD1 as a possible D gene (6 bases). V lost 4 bases to trimming and J lost 8 bases, with 11 bases between them. The CDR3 length is 12 residues. Looked up from germline, CDR1 is SNHLY and CDR2 is FYNNEI. The CDR3 DNA is TGTGCCAGCAGTGTAGGGGGGGGAGGCTACACCTTC. Translation: CASSVGGGGYTF.

Here the CDR3 DNA reads TGTGCCAGCAGCCTACAGGTTAACTATGGCTACACCTTC. Translation gives CASSLQVNYGYTF. The chain uses TRBV27 and TRBJ1-2, with TRBD1 as a possible D gene (5 bases). Germline CDR1 reads MNHEY; CDR2 reads SMNVEV (reference sequence). The CDR3 is 13 amino acids. V was pared by 6 bases and J by 1 base, with 9 bases between.

The rearrangement links TRBV5-1 to TRBJ1-1, with D perhaps TRBD1 (6 bases). The ends were cut back, 4 bases at V and 7 bases at J, with 20 bases in the middle. This CDR3 is built from 15 residues. Germline V gene data show CDR1 as SGHRS and CDR2 as YFSETQ. The CDR3 region is CASSRGSVRGVEAFF. In nucleotides, the CDR3 is TGCGCCAGCAGCCGAGGCAGCGTCAGGGGCGTTGAAGCTTTCTTT.

The V gene is TRBV11-2, the J gene TRBJ2-3, with a weak D call TRBD2 (5 bases). This CDR3 has 15 residues. CDR1 and CDR2 from the germline V gene are SGHAT and FQNNGV. V shed 1 base and J shed 9 bases, with 17 bases lying between them. The CDR3 protein is CASSLVVVSGTTQYF. The CDR3 DNA reads as TGTGCCAGCAGCTTAGTAGTTGTATCGGGAACAACGCAGTATTTT.

A single count supports this clone. The chain employs TRBV5-1 and TRBJ1-1, with 7 bases that match TRBD1. Germline lookup yields CDR1 SGHRS and CDR2 YFSETQ. This CDR3 contains 16 residues. The V and J ends lost 6 bases and 0 bases, in that order; junction bases with no gene match: 11. The CDR3 here is CASKEGALRMNTEAFF. The CDR3 nucleotides read TGCGCCAGCAAGGAGGGGGCGTTGAGGATGAACACTGAAGCTTTCTTT.

This clone was observed a few times. The V call is TRBV18, the J call TRBJ2-1; D ambiguous. Germline CDR1 reads KGHSH; CDR2 reads LQKENI. V lost 3 bases and J 0 bases, leaving 15 bases between the germline ends. The CDR3 covers 17 residues. CDR3 sequence: CASSPGLRKSSYNEQFF. CDR3 coding DNA: TGTGCCAGCTCACCGGGCTTACGAAAAAGCTCCTACAATGAGCAGTTCTTC.